One and the same sample provided the 27 T cell receptor beta chains below, sequenced in a study of T-cell reconstitution after alpha-beta-depleted transplantation in children. Library preparation (for TCRbeta) was performed with unique molecular identifiers. Each CDR3 protein is one row after TCRdb ran MiXCR on the PCR reads. This sample has hundreds of thousands of distinct CDR3 sequences, with about 21% found just once. The input for sequencing was PBMCs, mostly from graft donor cells, taken 360 days after TCRalphabeta/CD19-depleted stem cell transplant. The receptors derive from a boy under two years old who had a stem cell transplant for acute myeloid leukemia, so the T cells may come from the graft donor.

The rearrangement joins TRBV5-1 to TRBJ2-1, with D possibly matching TRBD1 (5 bases). The CDR3 covers 13 residues. V lost 0 bases and J 12 bases, leaving 13 bases between the germline ends. Germline CDR1 and CDR2: SGHRS and YFSETQ. CDR3: CASSLVVGQGQFF. The CDR3 bases are TGCGCCAGCAGCTTGGTCGTTGGCCAGGGGCAGTTCTTC.

V is TRBV20-1 and J is TRBJ2-1; 9 bases line up with TRBD1. Germline CDR1 DFQATT, CDR2 SNEGSKA (reference sequence). This CDR3 has 16 residues. After removal of 4 bases from V and 9 bases from J, the junction contained 16 bases not matched to a gene. CDR3 region: CSANKPPGQGISEQFF. In DNA form, the CDR3 reads TGCAGTGCTAACAAACCCCCGGGACAGGGAATCAGTGAGCAGTTCTTC.

Only a few counts were recorded for this clonotype. CDR3 sequence reads: CSVVLGLGPRNEQFF. CDR3 coding DNA: TGCAGCGTTGTACTGGGACTAGGCCCCCGGAATGAGCAGTTCTTC. The chain combines TRBV29-1 with TRBJ2-1; TRBD2 matches 8 bases. V was clipped by 4 bases and J by 7 bases; unmatched bases: 12. Germline V gives CDR1 SQVTM, CDR2 ANQGSEA. The CDR3 has 15 amino acids.

The chain carries TRBV20-1 and TRBJ2-1; D is unclear. The CDR3 totals 11 residues. V was trimmed by 6 bases and J by 8 bases, leaving 11 bases between them. The V gene's germline CDR1 is DFQATT and CDR2 SNEGSKA (reference sequence). In DNA, the CDR3 is TGCAGTGCCAGGAGTAGTTATGAGCAGTTCTTC. Amino acids: CSARSSYEQFF.

The V gene is TRBV10-2, the J gene TRBJ2-7; D is perhaps TRBD1 or TRBD2 (5 bases each). Germline loops: CDR1 WSHSY, CDR2 SAAADI. This CDR3 contains 15 residues. With 3 bases removed from V and 4 bases from J, the gap between germline ends came to 16 bases. The chain's CDR3 is CASSDRGPLWYEQYF. DNA for the CDR3: TGCGCCAGCAGTGATCGGGGACCCCTCTGGTACGAGCAGTACTTC.

The chain has TRBV28 and TRBJ1-3; D is ambiguous. The germline V gene encodes CDR1 MDHEN and CDR2 SYDVKM. The ends were cut back, 1 base at V and 2 bases at J, with 9 bases in the middle. The CDR3 sequence is 15 residues long. The CDR3 is CASSLYYWTGNTIYF. For the CDR3, the DNA is TGTGCCAGCAGTTTATATTATTGGACTGGAAACACCATATATTTT.

This clonotype was found many times. V is TRBV18 and J is TRBJ2-3, with D uncertain. Per germline, CDR1 KGHSH and CDR2 LQKENI. This CDR3 is built from 14 residues. V was shortened by 3 bases and J by 2 bases, with 9 bases between the two germline ends. CDR3 amino acids: CASSPTDYTDTQYF. The CDR3 coding sequence is TGTGCCAGCTCACCGACCGATTACACAGATACGCAGTATTTT.

V and J are TRBV28 and TRBJ2-7, with 11 positions matching TRBD2. From germline, CDR1 is MDHEN and CDR2 SYDVKM. Unmatched junction bases numbered 10, after V lost 1 base and J lost 2 bases. The CDR3 has 18 residues. The CDR3 DNA reads as TGTGCCAGCAGTTTATTCTTACCCGGGACTAGCGGACCCTACGAGCAGTACTTC. It codes for CASSLFLPGTSGPYEQYF.

There are many counts of this clonotype. The J gene is TRBJ2-7, the V gene TRBV20-1; no reliable D call. The CDR3 consists of 12 residues. V lost 6 bases to trimming and J lost 0 bases, with 9 bases between them. Germline values: CDR1 DFQATT, CDR2 SNEGSKA (reference sequence). The CDR3 DNA is TGCAGTGCCGCAACCGACTCCTACGAGCAGTACTTC. As protein: CSAATDSYEQYF.

This clonotype turned up a few times. This sequence joins TRBV4-3 and TRBJ2-3; D tentatively reads TRBD1 or TRBD2 (5 bases each). Looked up from germline, CDR1 is LGHNA and CDR2 is YSLEER. This CDR3 has 16 amino acids. V was trimmed by 1 base and J by 2 bases, leaving 13 bases between them. In DNA form, the CDR3 reads TGCGCCAGCAGCCAAGCGATGGGGGACCTCACAGATACGCAGTATTTT. Translation gives CASSQAMGDLTDTQYF.

This clonotype was counted between two and nine times. The chain is built from TRBV7-2 and TRBJ2-3; D remains ambiguous. The CDR3 spans 12 residues. Trimming took 4 bases from V and 5 from J, leaving 7 bases between them. Germline loops: CDR1 SGHTA, CDR2 FQGNSA. The CDR3 DNA reads TGTGCCAGCAGCTCGTACGGAGATACGCAGTATTTT. Encoded protein: CASSSYGDTQYF. Based on the CDR3 plus reference TRBV7-2 and TRBJ2-3, the full variable domain is GAGVSQSPSNKVTEKGKDVELRCDPISGHTALYWYRQSLGQGLEFLIYFQGNSAPDKSGLPSDRFSAERTGGSVSTLTIQRTQQEDSAVYLCASSSYGDTQYFGPGTRLTVL.

CDR3 DNA: TGCAGTGCTACCCGGGACAGGAGGTATCAGCCCCAGCATTTT. Its protein product is CSATRDRRYQPQHF. The chain combines TRBV20-1 with TRBJ1-5, with 8 positions matching TRBD1. CDR1 is DFQATT and CDR2 is SNEGSKA in the germline V gene (reference sequence). The ends lost 4 bases at V and 5 bases at J; junction bases unmatched: 7. The CDR3 loop spans 14 amino acids.

This clonotype has a count of ten or more. This chain links TRBV19 with TRBJ2-7, with 8 bases fitting TRBD1. The CDR3 is 15 residues long. V trimming: 7 bases; J trimming: 3 bases; junction bases outside the gene matches: 11. Germline loops: CDR1 LNHDA, CDR2 SQIVND (reference sequence). CDR3 sequence (DNA): TGTGCCAGTACGGAGCAGGCAGGGGGCCACTACGAGCAGTACTTC. Its translation: CASTEQAGGHYEQYF. The full variable domain, rest sourced from reference TRBV19 and TRBJ2-7, is DGGITQSPKYLFRKEGQNVTLSCEQNLNHDAMYWYRQDPGQGLRLIYYSQIVNDFQKGDIAEGYSVSREKKESFPLTVTSAQKNPTAFYLCASTEQAGGHYEQYFGPGTRLTVT.

V and J are TRBV28 and TRBJ2-1; D gene unclear. The germline gives CDR1 MDHEN, CDR2 SYDVKM. This CDR3 spans 11 amino acids. Trimming removed 3 bases at V and 13 bases at J, with 10 bases between. In DNA, the CDR3 is TGTGCCAGCAGTTTGTCAAGGGTACAGTTCTTC. This sequence encodes CASSLSRVQFF. The complete variable domain, with remaining parts taken from reference TRBV28 and TRBJ2-1, reads DVKVTQSSRYLVKRTGEKVFLECVQDMDHENMFWYRQDPGLGLRLIYFSYDVKMKEKGDIPEGYSVSREKKERFSLILESASTNQTSMYLCASSLSRVQFFGPGTRLTVL.

V is TRBV12-5 and J is TRBJ2-7; D ambiguous. Germline values: CDR1 LGHNT, CDR2 FRNRAP. V gave up 6 bases and J gave up 2 bases, with 11 bases separating them. CDR3 length equals 13 residues. Here the CDR3 reads CASGPSAAYEQYF. In DNA, the CDR3 is TGTGCTAGTGGCCCGTCAGCCGCCTACGAGCAGTACTTC.

In its sample, this clonotype was seen a few times. The CDR3 protein is CATDRGRNTEAFF. Here the CDR3 DNA reads TGTGCCACAGACAGGGGCAGGAACACTGAAGCTTTCTTT. The chain links TRBV10-3 to TRBJ1-1, with 8 bases lining up with TRBD1. The CDR3 is 13 amino acids. The trim removed 10 bases at V and 1 base at J, leaving 5 bases unmatched. Germline values: CDR1 ENHRY, CDR2 SYGVKD.

A few counts support this clonotype. The V call is TRBV12-3 or TRBV12-4, the J call TRBJ1-5, with 7 bases fitting TRBD1. J lost 3 bases, V lost 4 bases, and 9 bases had no gene match. The CDR3 length is 16 residues. CDR3 protein: CASSSPGQFNNQPQHF. The CDR3 DNA sequence: TGTGCCAGCAGTTCCCCGGGACAGTTCAACAATCAGCCCCAGCATTTT.

The chain employs TRBV28 and TRBJ2-7; D might be TRBD1 (6 bases). V gave up 4 bases and J gave up 7 bases, with 20 bases separating them. This CDR3 region has 15 residues. Germline values: CDR1 MDHEN, CDR2 SYDVKM. CDR3 sequence (DNA): TGTGCCAGCAGTTCCCCGACAGGACCTAGGGGAGAGCAGTACGTC. Translated, it gives CASSSPTGPRGEQYV.

Only a few counts were recorded for this clonotype. Written as DNA, the CDR3 is TGTGCCAGCAGTTTAGGGCAGGCCTCCAGGACCCAGTACTTC. It codes for CASSLGQASRTQYF. The chain employs TRBV12-3 or TRBV12-4 and TRBJ2-5; D not resolved. With 1 base removed from V and 7 bases from J, the gap between germline ends came to 13 bases. This CDR3 has 14 residues.

The rearrangement links TRBV5-1 to TRBJ2-7, with D perhaps TRBD2 (5 bases). Germline assignment: CDR1 SGHRS and CDR2 YFSETQ. V was pared by 5 bases and J by 2 bases, with 14 bases between. The CDR3 length is 14 residues. CDR3 loop: CASRSGLFTYEQYF. CDR3 bases: TGCGCCAGCAGATCCGGACTTTTCACCTACGAGCAGTACTTC.

There are many counts of this clonotype. The chain recombines TRBV20-1 with TRBJ2-3, with 8 bases fitting TRBD1. The V and J ends lost 4 bases and 0 bases, in that order; junction bases with no gene match: 3. The CDR3 contains 14 residues. Germline CDR1 reads DFQATT; CDR2 reads SNEGSKA (reference sequence). The CDR3 sequence is CSAKNRGSTDTQYF. CDR3 in DNA: TGCAGTGCTAAAAACAGGGGGAGCACAGATACGCAGTATTTT.

This clonotype was seen at least ten times. This chain uses TRBV10-3 with TRBJ2-2, with 7 bases matching TRBD1. The junction had 7 bases not matched to a gene; V was cut back by 2 bases and J by 4 bases. The length of the CDR3 is 16 residues. Per germline, CDR1 ENHRY and CDR2 SYGVKD. CDR3 amino acids: CAISEGAGTATGELFF. The CDR3 DNA reads as TGTGCCATCAGTGAGGGGGCCGGGACAGCCACCGGGGAGCTGTTTTTT.

The chain links TRBV20-1 to TRBJ2-7, with D perhaps TRBD1 or TRBD2 (5 bases each). V was cut by 7 bases and J by 2 bases, with 18 bases left in between. CDR1 is DFQATT and CDR2 is SNEGSKA in the germline V gene (reference sequence). This CDR3 has 14 amino acids. The CDR3 here is CSGLILGHTYEQYV. The CDR3 coding sequence is TGCAGTGGCCTAATACTAGGACATACCTACGAGCAGTACGTC.

This clonotype was recorded at least ten times. The rearrangement links TRBV20-1 to TRBJ2-7; 12 bases are a match to TRBD2. Germline V CDR1 and CDR2: DFQATT, SNEGSKA (reference sequence). J was trimmed by 2 bases and V by 6 bases; bases with no gene match: 2. The CDR3 contains 13 residues. The CDR3 DNA reads TGCAGTGCCAGACTAGCGGGGGCCTACGAGCAGTACGTC. Its protein is CSARLAGAYEQYV.

The table lists this clonotype with a few counts. J is TRBJ1-1 and V is TRBV7-8, with D perhaps matching TRBD1 (6 bases). The V and J ends lost 4 bases and 3 bases respectively, with 18 bases between them. This CDR3 is built from 16 residues. In germline, CDR1 is SGHVS, CDR2 FQNEAQ. In nucleotides, the CDR3 is TGTGCCAGCAGCTCACAGGGCCCGATGGGGGACACTGAAGCTTTCTTT. Translating it yields CASSSQGPMGDTEAFF. Full variable domain (rest looked up from reference TRBV7-8 and TRBJ1-1): GAGVSQSPRYKVAKRGQDVALRCDPISGHVSLFWYQQALGQGPEFLTYFQNEAQLDKSGLPSDRFFAERPEGSVSTLKIQRTQQEDSAVYLCASSSQGPMGDTEAFFGQGTRLTVV.

The chain employs TRBV20-1 and TRBJ2-5; TRBD1 matches 7 bases. The J segment lost 2 bases and the V segment lost 5 bases, leaving 11 bases of the junction unmatched. The CDR3 contains 15 residues. Germline lookup yields CDR1 DFQATT and CDR2 SNEGSKA (reference sequence). This CDR3 reads CSASRREGAQETQYF. The CDR3 DNA reads TGCAGTGCTTCCCGCAGAGAGGGGGCTCAAGAGACCCAGTACTTC.

This clonotype was detected ten times or more. V usage is TRBV12-3 or TRBV12-4 and J usage is TRBJ2-5; D possibly uses TRBD1 or TRBD2 (5 bases each). This CDR3 is 12 amino acids long. The ends were cut back, 3 bases at V and 5 bases at J, with 7 bases in the middle. CDR3 loop: CASSFWGETQYF. Here the CDR3 DNA reads TGTGCCAGCAGTTTCTGGGGGGAGACCCAGTACTTC.